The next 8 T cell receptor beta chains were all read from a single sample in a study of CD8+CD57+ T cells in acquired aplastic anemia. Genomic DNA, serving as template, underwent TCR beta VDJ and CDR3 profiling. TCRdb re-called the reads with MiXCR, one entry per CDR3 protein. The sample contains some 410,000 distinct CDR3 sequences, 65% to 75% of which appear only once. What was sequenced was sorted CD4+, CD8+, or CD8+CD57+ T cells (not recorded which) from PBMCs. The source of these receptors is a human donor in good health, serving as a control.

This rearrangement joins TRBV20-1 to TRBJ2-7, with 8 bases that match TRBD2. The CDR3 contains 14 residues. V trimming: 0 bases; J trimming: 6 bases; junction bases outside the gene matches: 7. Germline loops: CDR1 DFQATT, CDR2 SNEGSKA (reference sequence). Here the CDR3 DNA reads TGCAGTGCTAGAGATCGGCGGGAGGCTGGCGAGCAGTACTTC. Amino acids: CSARDRREAGEQYF.

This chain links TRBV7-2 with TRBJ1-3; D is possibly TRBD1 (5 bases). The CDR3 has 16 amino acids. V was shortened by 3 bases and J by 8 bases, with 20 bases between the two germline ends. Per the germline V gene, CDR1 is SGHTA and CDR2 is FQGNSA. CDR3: CASSFGATADGYTIYF. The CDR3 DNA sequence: TGTGCCAGCAGCTTTGGGGCGACAGCGGATGGCTACACCATATATTTT.

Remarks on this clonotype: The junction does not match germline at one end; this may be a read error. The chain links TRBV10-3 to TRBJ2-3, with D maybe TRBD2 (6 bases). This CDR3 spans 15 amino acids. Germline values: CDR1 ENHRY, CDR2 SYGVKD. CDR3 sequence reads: CAISQEPAPGGSQDF. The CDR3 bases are TGTGCCATCAGTCAGGAGCCTGCACCCGGGGGTTCCCAGGATTTT.

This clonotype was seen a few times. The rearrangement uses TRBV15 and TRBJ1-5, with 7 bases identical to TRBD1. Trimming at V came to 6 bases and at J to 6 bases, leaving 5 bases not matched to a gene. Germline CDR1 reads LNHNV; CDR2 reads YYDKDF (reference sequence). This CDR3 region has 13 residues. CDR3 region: CATRGTEGQPQHF. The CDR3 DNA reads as TGTGCCACCAGAGGGACAGAGGGTCAGCCCCAGCATTTT.

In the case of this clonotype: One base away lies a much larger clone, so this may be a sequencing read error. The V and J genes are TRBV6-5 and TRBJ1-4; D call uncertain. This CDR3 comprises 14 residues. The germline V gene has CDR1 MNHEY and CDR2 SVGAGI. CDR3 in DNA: TGTGCCAGCAGTTATTCCAGAAGCGATGAAGAACTGTTTTTT. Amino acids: CASSYSRSDEELFF.

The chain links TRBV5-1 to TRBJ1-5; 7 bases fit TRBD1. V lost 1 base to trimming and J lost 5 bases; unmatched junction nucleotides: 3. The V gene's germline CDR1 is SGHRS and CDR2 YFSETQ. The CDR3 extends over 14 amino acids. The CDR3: CASSLPGGDQPQHF. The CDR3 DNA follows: TGCGCCAGCAGCTTGCCAGGGGGGGATCAGCCCCAGCATTTT.

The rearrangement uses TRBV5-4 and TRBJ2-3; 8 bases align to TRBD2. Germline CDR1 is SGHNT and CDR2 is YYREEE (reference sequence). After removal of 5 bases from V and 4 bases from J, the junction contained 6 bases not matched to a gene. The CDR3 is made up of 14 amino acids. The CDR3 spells CASSRYGGADTQYF. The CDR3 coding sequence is TGTGCCAGCAGTCGCTACGGGGGGGCAGATACGCAGTATTTT.

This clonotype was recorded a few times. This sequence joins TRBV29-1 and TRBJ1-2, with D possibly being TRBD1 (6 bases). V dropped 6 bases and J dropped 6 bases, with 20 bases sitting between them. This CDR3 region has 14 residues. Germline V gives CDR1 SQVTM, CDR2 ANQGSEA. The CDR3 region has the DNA TGCAGCGTGCTTACCAGGTCGGGGGCAAATGGCTACACCTTC. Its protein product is CSVLTRSGANGYTF.